The T cell receptor (beta chain) described here comes from a study of blood T cells in healthy people across ages. It was with a sample-barcoded 5' primer and a J-beta primer mix that a second PCR of roughly 7 to 12 cycles was run. Using its own MiXCR run on the 5' RACE reads, TCRdb lists one record per CDR3 protein. The sample yields about 1,500,000 distinct CDR3 sequences, around 39% seen once. Germline lookup yields CDR1 SGDLS and CDR2 YYNGEE. CDR3 length: 16 residues. After removal of 2 bases from V and 2 bases from J, the junction contained 8 bases not matched to a gene. The source is a young woman in good health. Input material: blood. This sequence joins TRBV9 and TRBJ1-2, with 8 bases fitting TRBD1. Here the CDR3 DNA reads TGTGCCAGCAGCGTTTTCACTCAGGGGGCAAACTATGGCTACACCTTC. Translated: CASSVFTQGANYGYTF.